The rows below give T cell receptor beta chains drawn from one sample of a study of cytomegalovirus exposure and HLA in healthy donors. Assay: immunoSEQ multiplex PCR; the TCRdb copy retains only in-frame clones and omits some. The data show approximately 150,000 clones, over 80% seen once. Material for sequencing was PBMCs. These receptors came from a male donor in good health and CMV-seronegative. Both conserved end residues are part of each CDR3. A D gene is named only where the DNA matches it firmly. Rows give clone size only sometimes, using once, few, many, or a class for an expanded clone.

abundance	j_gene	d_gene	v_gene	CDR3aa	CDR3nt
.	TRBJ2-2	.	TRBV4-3	CASSQEVSRWAGELFF	TGCGCCAGCAGCCAAGAAGTCTCCAGGTGGGCCGGGGAGCTGTTTTTT
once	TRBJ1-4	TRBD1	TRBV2	CASRGTGGNEKLFF	TGTGCCAGCAGAGGGACAGGGGGAAATGAAAAACTGTTTTTT
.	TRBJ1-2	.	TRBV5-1	CASSLAGGIYGYTF	TGCGCCAGCAGCTTGGCCGGAGGGATCTATGGCTACACCTTC
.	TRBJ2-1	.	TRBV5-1	CASSRTPDRNNEQFF	TGCGCCAGCAGCCGGACACCAGACAGAAACAATGAGCAGTTCTTC
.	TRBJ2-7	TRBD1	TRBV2	CASRQQGPSEQYF	TGTGCCAGCAGACAACAGGGGCCATCCGAGCAGTACTTC
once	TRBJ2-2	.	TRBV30	CAWAGYNTGELFF	TGTGCCTGGGCGGGTTACAACACCGGGGAGCTGTTTTTT
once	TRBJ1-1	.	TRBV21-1	CASSLTGEENTEAFF	TGTGCCAGCAGCTTAACAGGGGAGGAGAACACTGAAGCTTTCTTT
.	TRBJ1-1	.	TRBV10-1	CASSVSSGTEAFF	TGCGCCAGCAGCGTGTCTAGTGGCACTGAAGCTTTCTTT
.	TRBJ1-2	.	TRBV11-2	CASSGQINYGYTF	TGTGCCAGCAGCGGACAGATTAACTATGGCTACACCTTC
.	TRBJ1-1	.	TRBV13	CASSPTPRETEAFF	TGTGCCAGCAGTCCCACGCCACGGGAGACTGAAGCTTTCTTT